This TCR beta chain was captured in a study of blood T cell repertoires in COVID-19. Overall study context: Material from acute and convalescent COVID-19 was sourced from the United States, Italy and Spain. T cells, B-cell-depleted T cells, or PBMCs supplied cDNA or gDNA.

With 5 bases clipped from V and 5 bases from J, the junction kept 7 bases outside the gene matches. Germline V gene lookup returns CDR1 MDHEN and CDR2 SYDVKM. The CDR3 is 15 residues long. Generated by immunoSEQ multiplex PCR, the TCRdb table keeps only in-frame clones and is missing some. The sample has fewer than 120,000 clones; more than 75% are singletons. The clonotype comes from a woman aged 50 to 60 with acute or convalescent COVID-19. The rearrangement joins TRBV28 to TRBJ2-7, with 12 bases aligning to TRBD1. Material for sequencing was peripheral blood. CDR3 region: CASSPAGTGGHEQYF. In DNA, the CDR3 is TGTGCCAGCAGTCCCGCCGGGACAGGGGGCCACGAGCAGTACTTC. The whole variable domain, remainder taken from reference TRBV28 and TRBJ2-7, is DVKVTQSSRYLVKRTGEKVFLECVQDMDHENMFWYRQDPGLGLRLIYFSYDVKMKEKGDIPEGYSVSREKKERFSLILESASTNQTSMYLCASSPAGTGGHEQYFGPGTRLTVT.